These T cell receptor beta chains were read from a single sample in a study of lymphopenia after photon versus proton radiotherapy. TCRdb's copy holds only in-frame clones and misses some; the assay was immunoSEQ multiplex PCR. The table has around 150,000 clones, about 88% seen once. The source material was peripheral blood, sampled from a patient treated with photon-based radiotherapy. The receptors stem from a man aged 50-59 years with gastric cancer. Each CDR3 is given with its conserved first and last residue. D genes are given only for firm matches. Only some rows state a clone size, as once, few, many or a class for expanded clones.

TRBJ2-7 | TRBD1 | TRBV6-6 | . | TGTGCCAGCAGTTTGCGACAGGGGATTGACTACGAGCAGTACTTC | CASSLRQGIDYEQYF
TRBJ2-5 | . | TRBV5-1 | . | TGCGCCAGCAGCTTTGTACCACAGGGATTTGGGAGAGAGACCCAGTACTTC | CASSFVPQGFGRETQYF
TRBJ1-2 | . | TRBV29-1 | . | TGCAGCGTTGAAATCACAGGTGGCTACACCTTC | CSVEITGGYTF
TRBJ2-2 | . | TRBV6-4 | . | TGTGCCAGCAGTGACCGACAGGACACCGGGGAGCTGTTTTTT | CASSDRQDTGELFF
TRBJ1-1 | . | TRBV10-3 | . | TGTGCCATCAGTGGACAGATGAACACTGAAGCTTTCTTT | CAISGQMNTEAFF
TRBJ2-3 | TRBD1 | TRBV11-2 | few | TGTGCCAGCAGCTTATTTCGACAGGGTAGCACAGATACGCAGTATTTT | CASSLFRQGSTDTQYF
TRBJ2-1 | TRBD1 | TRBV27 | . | TGTGCCACTAGACGGGACAGGAGGTACAATGAGCAGTTCTTC | CATRRDRRYNEQFF
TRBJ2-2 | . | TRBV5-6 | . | TGTGCCAGCAGCTTGTCGGTTAACGCGAACACCGGGGAGCTGTTTTTT | CASSLSVNANTGELFF
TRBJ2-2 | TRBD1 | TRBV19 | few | TGTGCCAGTAGTATAGGGCAGGGGGCGACCGGGGAGCTGTTTTTT | CASSIGQGATGELFF
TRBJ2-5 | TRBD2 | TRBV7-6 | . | TGTGCCAGCAGCTTGCTAGCGGACATCGTGGAGACCCAGTACTTC | CASSLLADIVETQYF
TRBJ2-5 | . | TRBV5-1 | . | TGCGCCAGCAGCTGGGACTCTGAGACCCAGTACTTC | CASSWDSETQYF
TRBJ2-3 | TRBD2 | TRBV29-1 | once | TGCAGCGTTGAACTAGCGGGGGTTACAGATACGCAGTATTTT | CSVELAGVTDTQYF
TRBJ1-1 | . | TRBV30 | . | TGTGCCTGGAGTCGTCAGAACACTGAAGCTTTCTTT | CAWSRQNTEAFF
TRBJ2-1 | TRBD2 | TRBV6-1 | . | TGTGCCACCCGGACTAGCGGGACGCTCGGAGAGCAGTTCTTC | CATRTSGTLGEQFF
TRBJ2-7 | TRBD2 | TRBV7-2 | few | TGTGCCAGCACCACTAGCGGGAGTTTCGCAGCGCAGTACTTC | CASTTSGSFAAQYF
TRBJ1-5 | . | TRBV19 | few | TGTGCCAGTAGTATAGAGATTGGGCAGCCCCAGCATTTT | CASSIEIGQPQHF
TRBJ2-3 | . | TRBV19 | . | TGTGCCAGTAGCAGGAGTTGGACAGATACGCAGTATTTT | CASSRSWTDTQYF
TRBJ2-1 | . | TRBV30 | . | TGTGCCTGGAAGGCGGAGAGCTCCTACAATGAGCAGTTCTTC | CAWKAESSYNEQFF
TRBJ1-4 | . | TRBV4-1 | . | TGCGCCAGCAGCCAAGGGATTTTTAATGAAAAACTGTTTTTT | CASSQGIFNEKLFF
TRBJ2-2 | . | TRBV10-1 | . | TGCGCCAGCGCAGGCCAAGGCACCGGGGAGCTGTTTTTT | CASAGQGTGELFF
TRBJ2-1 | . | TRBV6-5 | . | TGTGCCAGCACAGAGGACAGTAGCTCCTACAATGAGCAGTTCTTC | CASTEDSSSYNEQFF
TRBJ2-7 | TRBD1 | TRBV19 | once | TGTGCCAGTAGTGCCGGGGACGGGACAGGGTTAAGGGAGCAGTACTTC | CASSAGDGTGLREQYF
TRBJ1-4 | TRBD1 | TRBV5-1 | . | TGCGCCAGCAGTAGACAGGGCGGGGAGGAAAAACTGTTTTTT | CASSRQGGEEKLFF
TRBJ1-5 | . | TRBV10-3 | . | TGTGCCATCAGTGAGTCTGGCTGGGACGGCAATCAGCCCCAGCATTTT | CAISESGWDGNQPQHF
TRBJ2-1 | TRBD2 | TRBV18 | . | TGTGCCAGCTCACGAGGAATAGCGGGAGTTGTCAATGAGCAGTTCTTC | CASSRGIAGVVNEQFF
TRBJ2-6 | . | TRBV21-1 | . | TGTGCCAGCAGCAAAGCGAGAGAGGGCAAGGGTACGACAGGGTCTTCCTCTGGGGCCAACGTCCTGACTTTC | CASSKAREGKGTTGSSSGANVLTF
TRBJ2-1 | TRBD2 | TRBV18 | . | TGTGCCAGCTCCATACTAGCGGGAGCGAATGAGCAGTTCTTC | CASSILAGANEQFF
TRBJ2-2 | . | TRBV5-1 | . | TGCGCCAGCAGCTTCCTCCCCGGGGCTAACGGGGAGCTGTTTTTT | CASSFLPGANGELFF
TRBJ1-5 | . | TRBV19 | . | TGTGCCAGTAGTATCGCCGGGAACAATCAGCCCCAGCATTTT | CASSIAGNNQPQHF
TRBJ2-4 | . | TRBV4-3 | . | TGCGCCAGCAGCCAGGGAGTCCAGGCCAAAAACATTCAGTACTTC | CASSQGVQAKNIQYF
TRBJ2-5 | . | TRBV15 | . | TGTGCCACCAGCAGAGATTCGATGGGGACCCAGTACTTC | CATSRDSMGTQYF
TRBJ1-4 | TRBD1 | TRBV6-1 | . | TGTGCCAGCAGTGCCTCGGGACAGCATAATGAAAAACTGTTTTTT | CASSASGQHNEKLFF
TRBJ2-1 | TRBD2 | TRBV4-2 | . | TGTGCCAGCAGCCAAGAAGAGGGCTGGGGGACTAGCACGATTGAGCAGTTCTTC | CASSQEEGWGTSTIEQFF
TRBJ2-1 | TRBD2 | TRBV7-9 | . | TGTGCCAGCAGCCCGGCGGGAGGGAGCTCCTACAATGAGCAGTTCTTC | CASSPAGGSSYNEQFF
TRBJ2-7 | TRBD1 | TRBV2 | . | TGTGCCAGCAGTGAAGAGACAGGGCCCTCCTACGAGCAGTACTTC | CASSEETGPSYEQYF
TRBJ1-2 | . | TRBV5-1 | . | TGCGCCAGCAGCTTAGGGACGGCGGGCCTCTATGGCTACACCTTC | CASSLGTAGLYGYTF
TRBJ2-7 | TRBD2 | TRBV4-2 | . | TGTGCCAGCAGCCAAGATCGGGCGGGAGGGTCCTTCTCCTACGAGCAGTACTTC | CASSQDRAGGSFSYEQYF
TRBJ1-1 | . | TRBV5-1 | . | TGCGCCAGCAGCTTGGCGATCGAAGCTGAAGCTTTCTTT | CASSLAIEAEAFF
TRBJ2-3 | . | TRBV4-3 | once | TGCGCCAGCAGCCAAGACAGGGTGTCAGATACGCAGTATTTT | CASSQDRVSDTQYF
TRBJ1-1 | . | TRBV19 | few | TGTGCCAGTAAATCGGCAGGGGTTCTCATGAACACTGAAGCTTTCTTT | CASKSAGVLMNTEAFF
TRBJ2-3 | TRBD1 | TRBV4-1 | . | TGCGCCAGCAGCCCCCCCCCTCTGGACAGGGTGTGGACAGATACGCAGTATTTT | CASSPPPLDRVWTDTQYF
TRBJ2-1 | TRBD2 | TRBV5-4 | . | TGTGCCAGCAGCTTGGGGCTAGCGGGACGGAATGAGCAGTTCTTC | CASSLGLAGRNEQFF
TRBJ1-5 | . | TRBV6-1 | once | TGTGCCAGCAACGTGAATGTGGGATCTCATCAGCCCCAGCATTTT | CASNVNVGSHQPQHF
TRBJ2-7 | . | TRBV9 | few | TGTGCCAGCAGCACAGGGCAGAGTACCTACGAGCAGTACTTC | CASSTGQSTYEQYF
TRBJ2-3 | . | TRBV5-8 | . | TGTGCCAGCAGCCGCGGGCCGAGCACAGATACGCAGTATTTT | CASSRGPSTDTQYF
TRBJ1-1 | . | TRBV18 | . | TGTGCCAGCTCACCACCAGGGGTGACTGAAGCTTTCTTT | CASSPPGVTEAFF
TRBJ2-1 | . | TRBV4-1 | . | TGCGCCAGCAGCCAGGGGATCCTTCCGAGCTCCTACAATGAGCAGTTCTTC | CASSQGILPSSYNEQFF
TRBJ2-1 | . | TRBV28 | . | TGTGCCAGCAGTTCGGGTGGGAGTGCCTACAATGAGCAGTTCTTC | CASSSGGSAYNEQFF
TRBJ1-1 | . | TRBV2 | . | TGTGCCAGCAATCTACAGGGCAGCGAAACTGAAGCTTTCTTT | CASNLQGSETEAFF
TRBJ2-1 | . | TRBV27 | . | TGTGCCAGCGGGCCTAGCCACTACAATGAGCAGTTCTTC | CASGPSHYNEQFF
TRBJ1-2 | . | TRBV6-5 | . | TGTGCCAGCAAAAGTAACAGGGAGCGGCGCTATGGCTACACCTTC | CASKSNRERRYGYTF
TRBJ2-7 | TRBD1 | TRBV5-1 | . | TGCGCCAGCAGCCCAACCACAGGGGCCGCCCAAGAGCAGTACTTC | CASSPTTGAAQEQYF
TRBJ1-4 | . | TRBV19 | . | TGTGCCAGCCAACTCCCAGGGGCAACTAATGAAAAACTGTTTTTT | CASQLPGATNEKLFF
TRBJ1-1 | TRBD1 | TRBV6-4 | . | TGTGCCAGCAGTGACCCTGACAGGGTTCAGACTGAAGCTTTCTTT | CASSDPDRVQTEAFF
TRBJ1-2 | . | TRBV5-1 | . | TGCGCCAGCAGCTACCAGGGCGAGAACTATGGCTACACCTTC | CASSYQGENYGYTF
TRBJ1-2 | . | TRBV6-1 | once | TGTGCCAGCAGTGGCCGGAATTGGGGGTTGTACACCTTC | CASSGRNWGLYTF
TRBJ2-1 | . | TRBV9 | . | TGTGCCAGCAGCGTAGCTCAGCGCTTTACAGGTGAGCAGTTCTTC | CASSVAQRFTGEQFF
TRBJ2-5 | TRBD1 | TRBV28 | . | TGTGCCAGCAACGGACAGGTCCAAGAGACCCAGTACTTC | CASNGQVQETQYF
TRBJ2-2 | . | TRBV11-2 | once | TGTGCCAGCAGCTTAGTCCCAGCGAACACCGGGGAGCTGTTTTTT | CASSLVPANTGELFF